Below, 9 T cell receptor beta chains from the same sample are listed, as sequenced in a study of T cell repertoires and HLA-DP antigens. These receptors' antigens are unknown. Profiling relied on immunoSEQ multiplex PCR, and the TCRdb table lists in-frame clones only, not all of them. The data hold tens of thousands of clones, with around 80% observed a single time. Input material: CD4+ T cells from PBMCs. The receptor source for this set is a man in his 60s in good health and CMV-seronegative.

This clone is a singleton in its sample. The rearrangement joins TRBV5-1 to TRBJ1-2; 7 bases are shared with TRBD1. The CDR3 has 14 amino acids. From germline, CDR1 is SGHRS and CDR2 YFSETQ. V trimming: 3 bases; J trimming: 4 bases; junction bases outside the gene matches: 6. The CDR3 nucleotides are TGCGCCAGCAGCTGGGCCCCAGGGGGCTATGGCTACACCTTC. Its protein is CASSWAPGGYGYTF.

The chain joins TRBV18 to TRBJ2-5, with D perhaps TRBD1 or TRBD2 (5 bases each). The V end was cut by 5 bases, the J end by 3 bases, with 13 bases between. The CDR3 loop spans 14 amino acids. The V gene's germline CDR1 is KGHSH and CDR2 LQKENI. The chain's CDR3 is CASSNSGTKETQYF. In DNA, the CDR3 is TGTGCCAGCTCAAATTCCGGGACCAAAGAGACCCAGTACTTC. The complete variable domain, with remaining parts taken from reference TRBV18 and TRBJ2-5, reads NAGVMQNPRHLVRRRGQEARLRCSPMKGHSHVYWYRQLPEEGLKFMVYLQKENIIDESGMPKERFSAEFPKEGPSILRIQQVVRGDSAAYFCASSNSGTKETQYFGPGTRLLVL.

This rearrangement joins TRBV18 to TRBJ2-5; D gene unclear. Germline CDR1 and CDR2: KGHSH and LQKENI. The CDR3 extends over 15 amino acids. The germline V and J ends were trimmed by 3 bases and 3 bases, with 14 bases remaining between them. The CDR3 reads CASSPFHGGEETQYF. The CDR3 DNA follows: TGTGCCAGCTCACCCTTCCACGGTGGGGAAGAGACCCAGTACTTC. Looking up the rest from reference TRBV18 and TRBJ2-5 gives the full variable domain: NAGVMQNPRHLVRRRGQEARLRCSPMKGHSHVYWYRQLPEEGLKFMVYLQKENIIDESGMPKERFSAEFPKEGPSILRIQQVVRGDSAAYFCASSPFHGGEETQYFGPGTRLLVL.

The V and J genes are TRBV19 and TRBJ2-5, with D uncertain. CDR3 length equals 13 residues. Looked up from germline, CDR1 is LNHDA and CDR2 is SQIVND (reference sequence). V was shortened by 2 bases and J by 2 bases, with 6 bases between the two germline ends. In DNA, the CDR3 is TGTGCCAGTAGTATACGGCTACAAGAGACCCAGTACTTC. Translating gives CASSIRLQETQYF.

The rearrangement uses TRBV30 and TRBJ1-5; D is unresolved. The germline gives CDR1 GTSNPN, CDR2 SVGIG (reference sequence). There are 14 residues in the CDR3. V was clipped by 0 bases and J by 3 bases, with 9 bases between them. CDR3 in amino acids: CAWSVPGVNQPQHF. In DNA form, the CDR3 reads TGTGCCTGGAGTGTACCCGGGGTCAATCAGCCCCAGCATTTT.

This sequence joins TRBV18 and TRBJ1-3; D possibly corresponds to TRBD1 (6 bases). This CDR3 contains 16 residues. From germline, CDR1 is KGHSH and CDR2 LQKENI. V was pared by 1 base and J by 1 base, with 11 bases between. The CDR3 reads CASSPRQDGSGNTIYF. The CDR3 nucleotides are TGTGCCAGCTCACCACGACAGGATGGATCTGGAAACACCATATATTTT.

J is TRBJ2-1 and V is TRBV11-3, with 8 bases fitting TRBD1. Germline trimming cut 1 base from V and 6 bases from J; bases unmatched to any gene: 2. The germline V gene has CDR1 SGHNT and CDR2 YENEEA. The CDR3 is made up of 14 amino acids. The CDR3 protein is CASSLGQGTNEQFF. The DNA of the CDR3 is TGTGCCAGCAGCTTAGGACAGGGGACCAATGAGCAGTTCTTC.

This clone appeared a few times. The V gene is TRBV18, the J gene TRBJ2-7; D gene uncertain. Trimming stripped 5 bases from V and 3 bases from J, with 11 bases between. CDR1 is KGHSH and CDR2 is LQKENI in the germline V gene. The CDR3 length is 13 residues. DNA for the CDR3: TGTGCCAGCTCAACCTACCCAGGCTACGAGCAGTACTTC. Amino acid sequence: CASSTYPGYEQYF.

There are many counts of this clone. The rearrangement links TRBV2 to TRBJ1-3; D possibly corresponds to TRBD1 (5 bases). The CDR3 covers 15 residues. CDR1 is SNHLY and CDR2 is FYNNEI in the germline V gene. Trimming stripped 4 bases from V and 4 bases from J, with 14 bases between. The CDR3 sequence is CASSGTRSKGNTIYF. DNA for the CDR3: TGTGCCAGCAGTGGGACAAGGTCGAAAGGAAACACCATATATTTT.